The 5 T cell receptor beta chains given below trace back to one sample, sequenced in a study of control samples from healthy donors and cancer patients. Measured with immunoSEQ multiplex PCR; TCRdb has only the in-frame clones, and not every one. The sample includes 130,000 or so clones, 85% to 95% of them seen just once. Sequencing was carried out using PBMCs. All receptors come from a man between 60 and 70 years old with colorectal cancer.

The V and J genes are TRBV30 and TRBJ1-3, with D hard to call. The CDR3 length is 12 residues. The V end was cut by 2 bases, the J end by 0 bases, with 2 bases between. Germline-derived CDR1 and CDR2 are GTSNPN and SVGIG (reference sequence). CDR3 residues: CAWSLSGNTIYF. In nucleotides, the CDR3 is TGTGCCTGGAGTCTCTCTGGAAACACCATATATTTT.

This chain uses TRBV6-2 or TRBV6-3 with TRBJ1-5, with no clear D. CDR1 and CDR2 (germline): MNHEY, SVGEGT. This CDR3 spans 16 amino acids. Trimming shortened V by 6 bases and J by 1 base, and 16 bases separated the two germline ends. This chain's CDR3 is CASSPARRKSNQPQHF. DNA for the CDR3: TGTGCCAGCAGCCCGGCAAGGAGGAAGAGCAATCAGCCCCAGCATTTT.

V usage is TRBV27 and J usage is TRBJ1-5; 7 bases agree with TRBD1. The CDR3 loop spans 15 amino acids. Germline lookup yields CDR1 MNHEY and CDR2 SMNVEV (reference sequence). After removal of 6 bases from V and 0 bases from J, the junction contained 5 bases not matched to a gene. The CDR3: CASSSGQNSNQPQHF. The CDR3 bases are TGTGCCAGCAGCTCGGGACAGAATAGCAATCAGCCCCAGCATTTT.

The V gene is TRBV11-2, the J gene TRBJ1-3; no firm D call. There are 14 residues in the CDR3. Germline CDR1 is SGHAT and CDR2 is FQNNGV. The V end lost 4 bases, the J end lost 8 bases, and 15 bases lay between the germline ends. The CDR3, as DNA: TGTGCCAGCAGCTCCCTGGCCCAGCCCCACACCATATATTTT. Its translation is CASSSLAQPHTIYF.

This chain connects TRBV12-5 to TRBJ2-1, with a tentative D call TRBD2 (6 bases). Per the germline V gene, CDR1 is LGHNT and CDR2 is FRNRAP. Trimming left V 0 bases short and J 7 bases short, with 22 bases between. This CDR3 is 18 amino acids long. The CDR3, as DNA: TGTGCTAGTGGTTTGGTACTCAGGAGTAGCGGCGGAGGGAATGAGCAGTTCTTC. Protein product: CASGLVLRSSGGGNEQFF.